This T cell receptor (beta chain) was obtained from a study of circulating and synovial CD4+ cells in juvenile arthritis. Trimming removed 2 bases from V and 9 bases from J; junction bases left unmatched: 8. Germline V gives CDR1 SGDLS, CDR2 YYNGEE. This CDR3 contains 13 residues. The repertoire was sequenced with immunoSEQ multiplex PCR; TCRdb's copy has only in-frame clones and lacks some. Here the sample spans 15,000 or so clones, 90% to 95% being singletons. This receptor was identified in a human donor with juvenile idiopathic arthritis. The V call is TRBV9, the J call TRBJ2-7; 7 bases match TRBD2. Sequencing input: CD4+ T cells from blood. The DNA for the CDR3 is TGTGCCAGCAGCGTCTCCCCGGGCGGGGGGCAGTACTTC. Encoded protein: CASSVSPGGGQYF.